These 32 T cell receptor beta chains share one sample of origin, sequenced in a study of human T cells and chemical hapten exposure. Treatment denoted: therapeutic diphenylcyclopropenone sensitization with weekly scalp DPC. Individual cDNA molecules (in the library) carried attached unique molecular identifiers. TCRdb reprocessed the reads with MiXCR, giving one entry per CDR3 protein. The sample holds about a thousand distinct CDR3 sequences; about 50% are singletons and the top ten take roughly 5.7%. The material was whole blood, obtained before DPC sensitization or 2, 6, or about 24 weeks after (not recorded which). Receptors were obtained from an adult with alopecia areata. Some clones in this sample may be carry-over from other donors' samples. This table probably holds off-target reads from a library built for another chain.

The chain links TRBV6-1 to TRBJ1-4, with D possibly being TRBD1 (5 bases). Germline loops: CDR1 MNHNS, CDR2 SASEGT. With 11 bases removed from V and 6 bases from J, the gap between germline ends came to 10 bases. The CDR3 contains 11 residues. In nucleotides, the CDR3 is TGTGCCTTGGGGACGGATGAAAAACTGTTTTTT. Its protein product is CALGTDEKLFF.

This clonotype has more than one count but fewer than ten. The genes are TRBV6-2 or TRBV6-3 and TRBJ1-1; 7 bases agree with TRBD1. CDR3 length: 14 residues. Trimming removed 7 bases from V and 1 base from J; junction bases left unmatched: 6. From germline, CDR1 is MNHEY and CDR2 SVGEGT. CDR3 sequence (DNA): TGTGCCAGCACGACTTGGACAGGGAACACTGAAGCTTTCTTT. It codes for CASTTWTGNTEAFF.

The CDR3 region is CASRKQGSMYGYTF. The CDR3 DNA reads as TGTGCCAGCAGAAAACAGGGGAGCATGTATGGCTACACCTTC. The chain carries TRBV5-5 and TRBJ1-2; 7 nucleotides line up with TRBD1. CDR1 and CDR2 from the germline V gene are SGHKS and YYEKEE (reference sequence). V gave up 5 bases and J gave up 5 bases; unmatched junction bases: 9. This CDR3 region has 14 residues.

The genes are TRBV7-9 and TRBJ2-5; 7 bases line up with TRBD2. The CDR3 has 13 amino acids. The germline gives CDR1 SEHNR, CDR2 FQNEAQ (reference sequence). The junction had 5 bases not matched to a gene; V was cut back by 3 bases and J by 7 bases. The CDR3 is CASSFERGGTQYF. CDR3 bases: TGTGCCAGCAGCTTCGAGCGGGGAGGGACCCAGTACTTC.

This clonotype rates as large. The chain carries TRBV29-1 and TRBJ2-3; tentatively, D is TRBD1 (6 bases). This CDR3 contains 13 residues. V was trimmed by 5 bases and J by 2 bases, leaving 11 bases between them. In germline, CDR1 is SQVTM, CDR2 ANQGSEA. The DNA for the CDR3 is TGCAGCGTTTGGACAGACCCCACAGATACGCAGTATTTT. This gives the protein CSVWTDPTDTQYF.

This clonotype has a single count. V usage is TRBV7-8 and J usage is TRBJ2-7, with D uncertain. V shed 1 base and J shed 2 bases, with 9 bases lying between them. Germline V gene sequence: CDR1 SGHVS, CDR2 FQNEAQ. The length of the CDR3 is 14 residues. CDR3 sequence (DNA): TGTGCCAGCAGCTTAGTCCAGGTAACCTACGAGCAGTACTTC. Protein sequence: CASSLVQVTYEQYF.

The chain links TRBV25-1 to TRBJ2-7; 8 nucleotides align to TRBD1. Germline V gives CDR1 MGHDK, CDR2 SYGVNS. J was trimmed by 5 bases and V by 5 bases; bases with no gene match: 5. This CDR3 has 13 residues. The chain's CDR3 is CASSFQGANEQYF. The DNA of the CDR3 is TGTGCCAGCAGTTTCCAGGGGGCCAACGAGCAGTACTTC.

This chain joins TRBV10-3 and TRBJ2-1; D not certain. CDR3 length: 12 residues. Between the trimmed V and J ends, which lost 10 bases and 7 bases, there was a span of 14 bases. Germline values: CDR1 ENHRY, CDR2 SYGVKD. CDR3 coding DNA: TGTGCCACGGATAGCCCCGGGAATGAGCAGTTCTTC. Its translation: CATDSPGNEQFF.

The chain couples TRBV7-9 to TRBJ1-2; D is possibly TRBD1 (5 bases). V lost 1 base, J lost 4 bases, and 10 bases lay in between. In germline, CDR1 is SEHNR, CDR2 FQNEAQ (reference sequence). The CDR3 loop spans 14 amino acids. DNA for the CDR3: TGTGCCAGCAGCTTAGGGGGGAGTGCCTATGGCTACACCTTC. Its protein is CASSLGGSAYGYTF.

The V and J genes are TRBV20-1 and TRBJ2-1, with D perhaps TRBD1 (5 bases). CDR1 and CDR2 from the germline V gene are DFQATT and SNEGSKA (reference sequence). This CDR3 comprises 15 residues. Trimming cost V 1 base and J 1 base, with 11 bases left between them. This CDR3 is CSARGQGGSYNEQFF. As DNA, the CDR3 is TGCAGTGCTAGAGGTCAGGGTGGGTCCTACAATGAGCAGTTCTTC.

The chain couples TRBV11-1 to TRBJ1-2, with TRBD1 matching over 8 bases. This CDR3 spans 14 amino acids. The germline V gene encodes CDR1 SGHAT and CDR2 FQDESV (reference sequence). V gave up 5 bases and J gave up 4 bases; unmatched junction bases: 6. CDR3 region: CASSPGQGGYGYTF. The CDR3 nucleotides are TGTGCCAGCAGCCCCGGACAGGGCGGCTATGGCTACACCTTC.

This rearrangement joins TRBV7-9 to TRBJ2-3; D is uncertain. The CDR3 totals 14 residues. Germline V CDR1 and CDR2: SEHNR, FQNEAQ (reference sequence). Trimming stripped 1 base from V and 2 bases from J, with 7 bases between. CDR3 sequence: CASSLVILTDTQYF. The CDR3 DNA follows: TGTGCCAGCAGCTTAGTTATCCTCACAGATACGCAGTATTTT.

This chain links TRBV4-1 with TRBJ2-3; TRBD1 matches 8 bases. This CDR3 has 13 amino acids. Germline values: CDR1 MGHRA, CDR2 YSYEKL. V shed 4 bases, J shed 6 bases, and the junction held 3 bases outside the gene matches. The CDR3 DNA reads TGCGCCAGCAGCCCGTACAGGGGGGATACGCAGTATTTT. This translates into CASSPYRGDTQYF.

The chain links TRBV7-9 to TRBJ2-7, with unresolved D. Deletions cut 5 bases from V and 2 bases from J, with 13 bases between. The CDR3 loop spans 14 amino acids. Germline V lookup: CDR1 SEHNR, CDR2 FQNEAQ (reference sequence). CDR3 in amino acids: CASSPWTDTYEQYF. CDR3 nucleotide sequence: TGTGCCAGCAGCCCATGGACCGACACCTACGAGCAGTACTTC.

The chain combines TRBV12-3 or TRBV12-4 with TRBJ2-1, with TRBD1 matching over 7 bases. V was clipped by 3 bases and J by 1 base; unmatched bases: 0. The CDR3 runs 14 residues. The chain's CDR3 is CASSLTGSYNEQFF. DNA for the CDR3: TGTGCCAGCAGTTTGACAGGGTCCTACAATGAGCAGTTCTTC.

The rearrangement uses TRBV20-1 and TRBJ1-1; D gene uncertain. Trimming cost V 5 bases and J 0 bases, with 10 bases left between them. Germline V gives CDR1 DFQATT, CDR2 SNEGSKA (reference sequence). The CDR3 loop spans 13 amino acids. The CDR3 sequence: CSASSQLNTEAFF. As DNA, the CDR3 is TGCAGTGCTTCCTCACAGCTGAACACTGAAGCTTTCTTT.

The chain joins TRBV18 to TRBJ1-1, with D hard to call. Trimming removed 4 bases from V and 0 bases from J, with 6 bases in between. Germline assignment: CDR1 KGHSH and CDR2 LQKENI. The CDR3 is 13 residues long. The CDR3 spells CASSLALNTEAFF. CDR3 in DNA: TGTGCCAGCTCACTGGCCCTGAACACTGAAGCTTTCTTT. Combining the CDR3 with reference TRBV18 and TRBJ1-1 gives the whole variable domain NAGVMQNPRHLVRRRGQEARLRCSPMKGHSHVYWYRQLPEEGLKFMVYLQKENIIDESGMPKERFSAEFPKEGPSILRIQQVVRGDSAAYFCASSLALNTEAFFGQGTRLTVV.

The gene calls are TRBV20-1 and TRBJ1-1; no reliable D call. Trimming took 0 bases from V and 1 from J, leaving 3 bases between them. The CDR3 sequence is 12 residues long. In germline, CDR1 is DFQATT, CDR2 SNEGSKA (reference sequence). CDR3 sequence (DNA): TGCAGTGCTAGAGAGGGGAACACTGAAGCTTTCTTT. Protein sequence: CSAREGNTEAFF.

The chain recombines TRBV7-3 with TRBJ1-1; D gene unclear. The CDR3 contains 13 residues. V was pared by 4 bases and J by 5 bases, with 11 bases between. Germline assignment: CDR1 SGHTA and CDR2 FQGTGA. The DNA of the CDR3 is TGTGCCAGCAGCTCGACGGTAGGGACTGAAGCTTTCTTT. Its translation is CASSSTVGTEAFF.

The chain links TRBV5-1 to TRBJ2-3; D uncertain. Trimming pared 5 bases from V and 2 bases from J, leaving 12 bases between. The CDR3 length is 14 residues. The germline gives CDR1 SGHRS, CDR2 YFSETQ. CDR3 nucleotides: TGCGCCAGCAGTCGGGCGGTAATCACAGATACGCAGTATTTT. Encoded protein: CASSRAVITDTQYF.

The chain employs TRBV7-2 and TRBJ2-1; a weak D match, TRBD2 (6 bases). This CDR3 contains 14 residues. V was cut by 7 bases and J by 9 bases, with 19 bases left in between. Germline lookup yields CDR1 SGHTA and CDR2 FQGNSA. The CDR3 sequence is CASKPGPQEGEQFF. In DNA, the CDR3 is TGTGCCAGCAAACCGGGACCCCAGGAGGGTGAGCAGTTCTTC. Variable domain in full (rest from reference TRBV7-2 and TRBJ2-1): GAGVSQSPSNKVTEKGKDVELRCDPISGHTALYWYRQSLGQGLEFLIYFQGNSAPDKSGLPSDRFSAERTGGSVSTLTIQRTQQEDSAVYLCASKPGPQEGEQFFGPGTRLTVL.

V and J are TRBV6-5 and TRBJ2-7; maybe TRBD1 (6 bases). V was shortened by 5 bases and J by 5 bases, with 16 bases between the two germline ends. The CDR3 consists of 14 residues. In germline, CDR1 is MNHEY, CDR2 SVGAGI. The CDR3, as DNA: TGTGCCAGCAGTCCCCGACAGGTTGTCCACGAGCAGTACTTC. Encoded protein: CASSPRQVVHEQYF.

This clonotype came up a few times. The chain links TRBV2 to TRBJ2-3; 9 bases line up with TRBD1. Germline CDR1 and CDR2: SNHLY and FYNNEI. This CDR3 is 14 amino acids long. Trimming at V came to 7 bases and at J to 2 bases, leaving 4 bases not matched to a gene. As DNA, the CDR3 is TGTGCCAGCAACAGGGGGCCTGACACAGATACGCAGTATTTT. Amino acids: CASNRGPDTDTQYF. The full variable domain, in which reference TRBV2 and TRBJ2-3 provide the parts outside the CDR3, is EPEVTQTPSHQVTQMGQEVILRCVPISNHLYFYWYRQILGQKVEFLVSFYNNEISEKSEIFDDQFSVERPDGSNFTLKIRSTKLEDSAMYFCASNRGPDTDTQYFGPGTRLTVL.

The chain recombines TRBV20-1 with TRBJ2-1, with D unclear. The CDR3 has 14 amino acids. Germline assignment: CDR1 DFQATT and CDR2 SNEGSKA (reference sequence). V was shortened by 1 base and J by 7 bases, with 14 bases between the two germline ends. This chain's CDR3 is CSARGERLINEQFF. The DNA of the CDR3 is TGCAGTGCTAGAGGTGAAAGGCTTATTAATGAGCAGTTCTTC.

V gene TRBV6-5 combines with J gene TRBJ2-2, with D perhaps given as TRBD1 or TRBD2 (5 bases each). There are 13 residues in the CDR3. CDR1 and CDR2 (germline): MNHEY, SVGAGI. Trimming left V 8 bases short and J 0 bases short, with 7 bases between. The CDR3 DNA sequence: TGTGCCAGCCAGGGACCGAACACCGGGGAGCTGTTTTTT. It is translated as CASQGPNTGELFF.

The rearrangement uses TRBV29-1 and TRBJ2-1; 10 nucleotides line up with TRBD2. Per the germline V gene, CDR1 is SQVTM and CDR2 is ANQGSEA. CDR3 size: 14 residues. V gave up 5 bases and J gave up 4 bases; unmatched junction bases: 5. The CDR3 is CSVTSGETYNEQFF. CDR3 nucleotide sequence: TGCAGCGTTACTAGCGGGGAAACGTACAATGAGCAGTTCTTC.

This rearrangement joins TRBV10-3 to TRBJ1-2, with TRBD1 matching 9 bases. Looked up from germline, CDR1 is ENHRY and CDR2 is SYGVKD. The CDR3 is 14 amino acids. The V gene end was trimmed by 3 bases and the J gene end by 7 bases; junction bases not matched to a gene: 6. The CDR3, as DNA: TGTGCCATCAGTGAACTGGACAGGGGACTTGGCTACACCTTC. It yields the protein CAISELDRGLGYTF.

On this clonotype: A read error may account for a junction end that differs from germline. The J gene is TRBJ1-5, the V gene TRBV5-1; D may be TRBD1 (5 bases). The germline gives CDR1 SGHRS, CDR2 YFSETQ. The CDR3 extends over 14 amino acids. CDR3 sequence reads: CASSLGKGNQPQHF. The DNA for the CDR3 is TGCGCCAGCAGCCTGGGGAAGGGGAATCAACCCCAGCATTTT. The variable domain in full, with the rest retrieved from reference TRBV5-1 and TRBJ1-5, is KAGVTQTPRYLIKTRGQQVTLSCSPISGHRSVSWYQQTPGQGLQFLFEYFSETQRNKGNFPGRFSGRQFSNSRSEMNVSTLELGDSALYLCASSLGKGNQPQHFGDGTRLSIL.

The chain recombines TRBV7-9 with TRBJ2-7; 7 bases map to TRBD1. Germline-derived CDR1 and CDR2 are SEHNR and FQNEAQ (reference sequence). The CDR3 is 14 residues long. Losses at the gene ends were 4 bases for V and 1 base for J; bases not matched to a gene: 4. The chain's CDR3 is CASSSDRHSYEQYF. CDR3 nucleotides: TGTGCCAGCAGCTCGGACAGGCATTCCTACGAGCAGTACTTC.

The V call is TRBV30, the J call TRBJ2-3, with D perhaps TRBD1 (6 bases). The germline V and J ends were trimmed by 0 bases and 10 bases, with 14 bases remaining between them. There are 13 residues in the CDR3. From germline, CDR1 is GTSNPN and CDR2 SVGIG (reference sequence). DNA of the CDR3: TGTGCCTGGAGTGTACAGGGCCGGTCCCCGCAGTATTTT. Encoded protein: CAWSVQGRSPQYF.

V usage is TRBV6-5 and J usage is TRBJ2-7; D is possibly TRBD1 (6 bases). The CDR3 totals 14 residues. The V end was cut by 6 bases, the J end by 1 base, with 13 bases between. CDR1 and CDR2 (germline): MNHEY, SVGAGI. The DNA for the CDR3 is TGTGCCAGCAGCGCCGGACAGCATTCCTACGAGCAGTACTTC. As protein: CASSAGQHSYEQYF.

V and J are TRBV6-5 and TRBJ2-3, with D possibly TRBD2 on 6 matching bases. This CDR3 is built from 14 residues. V shed 0 bases and J shed 3 bases, with 7 bases lying between them. Germline-derived CDR1 and CDR2 are MNHEY and SVGAGI. The CDR3 sequence is CASSYSEGTDTQYF. The CDR3 nucleotides read TGTGCCAGCAGTTACTCGGAGGGAACAGATACGCAGTATTTT.